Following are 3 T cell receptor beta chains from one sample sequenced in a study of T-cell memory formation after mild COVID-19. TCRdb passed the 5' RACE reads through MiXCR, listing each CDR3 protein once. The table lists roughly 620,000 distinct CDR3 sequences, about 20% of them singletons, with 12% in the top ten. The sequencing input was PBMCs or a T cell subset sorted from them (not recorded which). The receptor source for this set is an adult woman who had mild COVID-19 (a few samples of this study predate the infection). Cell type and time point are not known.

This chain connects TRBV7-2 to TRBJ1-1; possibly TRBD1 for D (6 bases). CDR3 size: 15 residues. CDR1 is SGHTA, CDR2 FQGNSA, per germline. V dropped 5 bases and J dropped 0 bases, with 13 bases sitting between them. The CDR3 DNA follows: TGTGCCAGCAGCCATCGTAGGGGGATGAACACTGAAGCTTTCTTT. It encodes CASSHRRGMNTEAFF.

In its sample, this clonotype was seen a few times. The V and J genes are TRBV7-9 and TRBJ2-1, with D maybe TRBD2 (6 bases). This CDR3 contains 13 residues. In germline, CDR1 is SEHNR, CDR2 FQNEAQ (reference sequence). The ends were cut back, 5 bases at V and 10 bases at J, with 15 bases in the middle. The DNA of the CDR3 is TGTGCCAGCAGCCAGACCCGGGAGACGGAGCAGTTCTTC. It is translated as CASSQTRETEQFF.

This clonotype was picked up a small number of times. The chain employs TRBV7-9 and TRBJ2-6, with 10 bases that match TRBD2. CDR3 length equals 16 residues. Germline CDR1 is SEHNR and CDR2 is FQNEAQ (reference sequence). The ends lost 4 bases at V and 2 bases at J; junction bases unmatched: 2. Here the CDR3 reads CASSYLAGAGANVLTF. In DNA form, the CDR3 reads TGTGCCAGCAGCTATCTAGCGGGAGCTGGGGCCAACGTCCTGACTTTC.